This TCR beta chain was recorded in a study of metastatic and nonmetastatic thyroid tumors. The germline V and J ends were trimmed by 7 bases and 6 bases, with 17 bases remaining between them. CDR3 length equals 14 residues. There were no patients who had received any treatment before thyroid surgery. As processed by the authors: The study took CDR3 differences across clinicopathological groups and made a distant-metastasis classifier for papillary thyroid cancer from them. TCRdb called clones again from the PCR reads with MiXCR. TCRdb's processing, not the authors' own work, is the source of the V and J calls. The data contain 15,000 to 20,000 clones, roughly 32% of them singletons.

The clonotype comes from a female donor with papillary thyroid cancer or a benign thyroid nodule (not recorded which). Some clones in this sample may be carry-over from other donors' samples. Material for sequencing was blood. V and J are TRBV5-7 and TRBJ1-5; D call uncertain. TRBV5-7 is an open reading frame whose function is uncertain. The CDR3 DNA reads TGTGCCAGCGACCCCCAGGTGGTGGTTCAGCCCCAGCATTTT. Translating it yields CASDPQVVVQPQHF.